The rows below give T cell receptor beta chains drawn from one sample of a study of cytotoxic CD8 clonotypes in ibrutinib-treated CLL. Generated by immunoSEQ multiplex PCR, the TCRdb table keeps only in-frame clones and is missing some. The profile covers about 200,000 clones, with about 72% appearing a single time and roughly 12% taken by the ten largest. Material: PBMCs, obtained after 24 months of ibrutinib treatment. These receptors came from a human donor with chronic lymphocytic leukemia. Each CDR3 is given with its conserved first and last residue. Fields, in order: J gene, V gene, CDR3 protein.

>TRBJ2-1|TRBV4-1
CASSQEGGRVRQFF
>TRBJ2-1|TRBV25-1
CASSVGYEQFF
>TRBJ1-4|TRBV18
CASSSSSGQANEKLFF
>TRBJ1-2|TRBV2
CASIDMNGYTF
>TRBJ1-3|TRBV29-1
CSVDPRISGNTIYF
>TRBJ1-1|TRBV7-7
CASSLPSLNTEAFF
>TRBJ1-5|TRBV6-1
CASSEHPDQPQHF
>TRBJ2-1|TRBV20-1
CSATRVNEQFF
>TRBJ2-5|TRBV5-1
CASSLDIRETQYF
>TRBJ2-1|TRBV5-4
CASSPGQSSYNEQFF
>TRBJ1-1|TRBV7-2
CASSLVGNTEAFF
>TRBJ2-7|TRBV7-9
CASSLVAVNPYEQYF
>TRBJ2-1|TRBV27
CASSRDGSSYNEQFF
>TRBJ2-3|TRBV29-1
CSAEGGQGAGFIYDTQYF
>TRBJ1-3|TRBV7-2
CASSFLGTGNTIYF
>TRBJ1-2|TRBV5-1
CASGPDGGYTF
>TRBJ2-3|TRBV7-9
CASSGRTGWSDTQYF
>TRBJ2-1|TRBV9
CASSVRIGGNNEQFF
>TRBJ2-7|TRBV11-3
CASSLASGSDEQYF
>TRBJ2-7|TRBV6-9
CASSSWEYSYEQYF
>TRBJ1-1|TRBV4-3
CASSQDWTGGSWYTEAFF
>TRBJ1-2|TRBV15
CATSRDKAVSYGYTF
>TRBJ1-4|TRBV15
CATSRERQDNEKLFF
>TRBJ2-1|TRBV29-1
CSSSRTGVNEQFF
>TRBJ1-4|TRBV25-1
CASSRSPTNEKLFF
>TRBJ1-1|TRBV5-5
CASSLAFGQLNTEAFF
>TRBJ2-3|TRBV6-5
CASSSTGLTDTQYF
>TRBJ2-1|TRBV10-3
CAISRTSGNHPSSYNEQFF
>TRBJ2-1|TRBV19
CASSMAFLAGPPREQFF
>TRBJ2-7|TRBV10-3
CAISEKQGAQEQYF
>TRBJ2-3|TRBV7-2
CASSLLSAPTDTQYF
>TRBJ2-2|TRBV14
CASSPGDTGELFF
>TRBJ2-3|TRBV27
CASSLSGNTDTQYF
>TRBJ1-2|TRBV7-2
CASSASTEIYGYTF
>TRBJ2-1|TRBV4-1
CASSPMISGSDGEQFF
>TRBJ1-1|TRBV19
CASSIGARRGATPEAFF
>TRBJ2-1|TRBV4-2
CASSQVRRPQNEQFF
>TRBJ1-1|TRBV9
CASSPDRGDTEAFF
>TRBJ1-2|TRBV19
CASSPQMANYGYTF
>TRBJ1-3|TRBV2
CASSGRGSGNTIYF
>TRBJ2-7|TRBV5-6
CASSQPGGFSYEQYF
>TRBJ2-2|TRBV7-3
CASSPTPGLATLPNTGELFF
>TRBJ1-5|TRBV27
CASSLSYRDGSNQPQHF
>TRBJ1-5|TRBV18
CASSNRTGRFHQPQHF
>TRBJ2-3|TRBV30
CAWSWGGSTDTQYF
>TRBJ1-5|TRBV7-2
CASSPLGHRSNQPQHF
>TRBJ1-5|TRBV28
CASREHSNQPQHF
>TRBJ2-1|TRBV7-9
CASSQANNEQFF
>TRBJ1-2|TRBV5-1
CASSATAPPGGYTF
>TRBJ2-5|TRBV5-1
CASSLGGVQETQYF
>TRBJ2-1|TRBV7-7
CASSWGLAGLNEQFF
>TRBJ1-2|TRBV4-2
CASSQEGGQYYGYTF
>TRBJ1-5|TRBV15
CATSRYRDFNQPQHF
>TRBJ2-1|TRBV9
CASSVVDRDPYNNEQFF
>TRBJ2-5|TRBV10-1
CASSKAGVETQYF
>TRBJ2-7|TRBV4-1
CASSQFRSSYEQYF
>TRBJ2-7|TRBV9
CASSLGLAAEQYF
>TRBJ2-1|TRBV7-2
CASSSKGLAGGGYNEQFF